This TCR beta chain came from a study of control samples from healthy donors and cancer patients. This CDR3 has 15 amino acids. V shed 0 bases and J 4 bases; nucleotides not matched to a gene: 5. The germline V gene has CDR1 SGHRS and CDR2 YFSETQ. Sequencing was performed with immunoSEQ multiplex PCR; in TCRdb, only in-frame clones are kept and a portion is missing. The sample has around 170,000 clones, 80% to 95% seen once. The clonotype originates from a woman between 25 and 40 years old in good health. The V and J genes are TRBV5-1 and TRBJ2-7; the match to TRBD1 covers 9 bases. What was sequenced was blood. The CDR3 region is CASSLGGTGLYEQYF. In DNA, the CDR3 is TGCGCCAGCAGCTTGGGTGGGACAGGGCTATACGAGCAGTACTTC.